A single T cell receptor beta chain is shown here with its context. Some clones are missing from TCRdb's copy, which holds only in-frame ones; the method was immunoSEQ multiplex PCR. The sample includes hundreds of thousands of clones, about 80% of them seen just once. CDR1 is LGHNA, CDR2 YSLEER, per germline. J lost 5 bases, V lost 0 bases, and 9 bases had no gene match. CDR3 length equals 17 residues. The record originates from a study of shared T cell receptors in the human thymus. These records were also assigned to another study, of human thymus T cells.

This TCR came from a boy under three years old with a congenital heart defect. The chain combines TRBV4-3 with TRBJ2-5, with 10 bases aligning to TRBD2. Material: thymocytes. The CDR3 DNA reads as TGCGCCAGCAGCCAAGAACCAAAGCGGGAGGGTGGGGAGACCCAGTACTTC. This translates into CASSQEPKREGGETQYF.